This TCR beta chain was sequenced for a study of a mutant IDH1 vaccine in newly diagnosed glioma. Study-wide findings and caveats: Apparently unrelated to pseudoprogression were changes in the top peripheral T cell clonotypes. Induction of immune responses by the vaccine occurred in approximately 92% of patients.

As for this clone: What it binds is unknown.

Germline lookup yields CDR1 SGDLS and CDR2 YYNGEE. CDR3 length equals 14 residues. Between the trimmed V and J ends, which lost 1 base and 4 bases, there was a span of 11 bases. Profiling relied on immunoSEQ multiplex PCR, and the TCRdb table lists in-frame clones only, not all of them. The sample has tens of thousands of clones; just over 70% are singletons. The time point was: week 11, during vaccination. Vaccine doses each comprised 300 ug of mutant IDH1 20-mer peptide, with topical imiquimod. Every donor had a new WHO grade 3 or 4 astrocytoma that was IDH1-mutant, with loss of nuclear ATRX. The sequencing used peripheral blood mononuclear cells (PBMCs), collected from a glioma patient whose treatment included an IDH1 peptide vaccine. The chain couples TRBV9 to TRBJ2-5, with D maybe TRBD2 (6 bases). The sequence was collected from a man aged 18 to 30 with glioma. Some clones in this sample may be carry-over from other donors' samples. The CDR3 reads CASSVTSGVETQYF. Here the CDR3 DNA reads TGTGCCAGCAGCGTAACGTCGGGAGTAGAGACCCAGTACTTC.